One T cell receptor (beta chain) is described in this entry. It was by 5' RACE with UMI labels that the TRB cDNA libraries were prepared. TCRdb re-called the 5' RACE reads and shows each CDR3 protein once, DNA omitted. This sample's clone table lists about 66,000 distinct CDR3 sequences. The sample originates from a study of CXCR3-negative and CXCR3-positive naive CD8 T cells. Germline assignment: CDR1 DFQATT and CDR2 SNEGSKA (reference sequence). The CDR3 is 12 amino acids. The source is a human donor in good health. Some clones in this sample may be carry-over from other donors' samples. J is TRBJ1-1 and V is TRBV20-1. The sequencing sample was made of naive CXCR3- CD8+ T cells from blood. Subset indicated: CD45RO-CCR7+CD27+CD95- naive CD8+ T cells lacking CXCR3 (TNR3-). CDR3: CSAPLGDTEAFF.